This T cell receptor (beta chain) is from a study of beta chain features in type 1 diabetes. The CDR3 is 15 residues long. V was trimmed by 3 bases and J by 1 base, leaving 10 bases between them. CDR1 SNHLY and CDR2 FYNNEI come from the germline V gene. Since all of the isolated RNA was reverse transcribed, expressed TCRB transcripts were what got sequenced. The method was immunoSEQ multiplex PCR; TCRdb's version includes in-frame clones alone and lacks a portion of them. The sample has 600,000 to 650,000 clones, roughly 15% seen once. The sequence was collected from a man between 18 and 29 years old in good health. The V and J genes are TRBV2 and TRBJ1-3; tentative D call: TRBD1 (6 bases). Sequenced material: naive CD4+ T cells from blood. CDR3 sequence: CASSEDQGSGNTIYF. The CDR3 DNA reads TGTGCCAGCAGTGAGGACCAGGGGTCTGGAAACACCATATATTTT.